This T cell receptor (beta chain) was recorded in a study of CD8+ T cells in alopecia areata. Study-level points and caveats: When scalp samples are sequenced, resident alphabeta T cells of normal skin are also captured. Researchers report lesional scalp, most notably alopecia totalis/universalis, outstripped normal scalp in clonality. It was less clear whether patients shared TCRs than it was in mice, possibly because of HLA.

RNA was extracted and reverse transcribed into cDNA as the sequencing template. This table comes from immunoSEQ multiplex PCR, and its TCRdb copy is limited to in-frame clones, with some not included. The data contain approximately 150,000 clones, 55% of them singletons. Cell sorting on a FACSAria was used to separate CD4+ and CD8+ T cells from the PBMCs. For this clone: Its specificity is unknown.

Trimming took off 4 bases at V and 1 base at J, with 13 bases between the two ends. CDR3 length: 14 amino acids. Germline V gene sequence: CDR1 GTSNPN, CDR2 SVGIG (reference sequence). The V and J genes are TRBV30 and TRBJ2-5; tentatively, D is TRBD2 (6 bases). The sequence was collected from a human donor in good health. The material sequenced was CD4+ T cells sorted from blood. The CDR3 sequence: CAWTRGSGQETQYF. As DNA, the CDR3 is TGTGCCTGGACCCGCGGTAGCGGCCAAGAGACCCAGTACTTC.